This TCR beta chain was sequenced during a study of T cells in Graves' hyperthyroidism and ophthalmopathy (dated by TCRdb to the late 2010s). For the wider study: Peripheral blood was collected at initial diagnosis, before any treatment. To identify TCR V-J signatures that set the groups apart, the researchers used a discovery cohort of about a hundred patients, made up of 43 with Graves' ophthalmopathy and some 55 with stable Graves' hyperthyroidism. An independent validation cohort of some 18 hyperthyroidism patients and approximately 15 patients who later progressed to ophthalmopathy tested prospective prediction of ophthalmopathy. The 100 or so discovery patients were divided at random into training and test sets in a 7:3 ratio. The study also compared thyroid tissue and blood T-cell repertoires from a handful of Graves' hyperthyroidism patients. Once sampling was done, hyperthyroidism patients were given methimazole at a starting dose of 30 mg daily, whereas ophthalmopathy patients were given high-dose intravenous methylprednisolone. TCR Vbeta CDR3 sequencing of 120 to 150 peripheral blood samples (under 45 ophthalmopathy, 75 or so hyperthyroidism and about 17 progressor patients) is reported in the paper. Paper-wide results and their limitations: A 13 V-J signature model separated ophthalmopathy from stable hyperthyroidism, with nearly 90% sensitivity and just under 84% specificity in cross-validation and 80%/75% in testing. Blood samples also contained most of the expanded thyroid clonotypes (frequency above 0.001), which suggests that blood repertoires may reflect thyroid immune responses. No statistical method was used to set the sample size in advance, and investigators knew the group allocation. During validation, the model predicted progression to ophthalmopathy a median of approximately 6.5 months ahead of onset, with roughly 65% sensitivity and more than 72% specificity.

The TCR beta CDR3 regions were amplified from the RNA transcripts. The TCR CDR3 was subjected to a first round of RT-PCR using the HTBI primer set and the Qiagen OneStep RT-PCR kit. The libraries were constructed in a second round of multiplex PCR and then size-selected and purified. Sequencing of the libraries was done on an Illumina HiSeq2000 using paired-end 100 bp reads. As for the authors' bioinformatics: Raw data were processed with SOAPnuke, discarding reads with adapters, uncalled bases, mean Phred below 15, or no exact constant-primer or identifier match. COPE v1.2.5 was used to merge the high-quality paired reads, and each unique nucleotide sequence was defined as a clonotype. MiTCR v1.1 was used to align the clonotypes against IMGT TRBV, TRBD and TRBJ reference segments. Only V-J combinations with frequency above 0.0001, covering 99.2% of repertoires, were analysed. The TCS score was defined as F50 (clonal expansion) divided by E x V (chaos), with BLOSUM62-based TCRdist calculated between CDR3 peptides within each V-J. Welch's t-statistics and random forest reduced 500 to 550 V-J features to 13, which were used in a naive Bayes classifier (R e1071). TCRdb redid the processing of the public reads, applying fastp at Q25 and MiXCR, and retained in-frame beta chains. All rows with the same CDR3 protein become a single entry with the most common DNA and genes. These V and J calls are TCRdb output, not the study's own analysis. The sample records 150,000 or so distinct CDR3 sequences, 9.4% of which are singletons. The top ten constitute about 20% of the sample.

According to the germline V gene, CDR1 reads MDHEN and CDR2 reads SYDVKM. V and J are truncated by 5 bases and 2 bases respectively, leaving an intervening sequence of 10 bases. There are 13 amino acids in the CDR3, from cysteine to phenylalanine inclusive. The DNA shown is the 39-base CDR3, in frame from base 1. This clonotype was recorded at least ten times. Its antigen has not been determined. No clone much larger than this one lies a single base away; base qualities are absent. Hyperthyroidism patients were newly diagnosed, had a disease duration of under 2 months, and were aged 18 to 65 years. Any patient with an uncontrolled infection, another autoimmune disease, pregnancy or lactation was excluded. Diagnoses were established on the basis of clinical symptoms, serum thyroxine and TRAb, thyroid ultrasound, and orbital computed tomography. For progressor patients, blood was drawn at the first diagnosis of hyperthyroidism, before any ophthalmopathy symptoms had appeared. Ficoll-Paque density gradient centrifugation was used to isolate PBMCs from about 10 ml of fresh peripheral blood. Progressor patients were first diagnosed with Graves' hyperthyroidism and then developed ophthalmopathy during follow-up. Total RNA was extracted with Trizol reagent, and quality was checked on an Agilent 2100 Bioanalyzer.

The receptor was derived from a woman younger than 30 with Graves' hyperthyroidism that later progressed to Graves' ophthalmopathy. The chain links TRBV28 with TRBJ2-7; no D segment can be confidently identified. Specimen: blood. The sequenced DNA is TGTGCCAGCAGTCCCCCACCCCCCTACGAGCAGTACTTC. Its protein reads: CASSPPPPYEQYF. Where the CDR3 stops, the reference TRBV28 and TRBJ2-7 genes take over; the full variable domain is DVKVTQSSRYLVKRTGEKVFLECVQDMDHENMFWYRQDPGLGLRLIYFSYDVKMKEKGDIPEGYSVSREKKERFSLILESASTNQTSMYLCASSPPPPYEQYFGPGTRLTVT.